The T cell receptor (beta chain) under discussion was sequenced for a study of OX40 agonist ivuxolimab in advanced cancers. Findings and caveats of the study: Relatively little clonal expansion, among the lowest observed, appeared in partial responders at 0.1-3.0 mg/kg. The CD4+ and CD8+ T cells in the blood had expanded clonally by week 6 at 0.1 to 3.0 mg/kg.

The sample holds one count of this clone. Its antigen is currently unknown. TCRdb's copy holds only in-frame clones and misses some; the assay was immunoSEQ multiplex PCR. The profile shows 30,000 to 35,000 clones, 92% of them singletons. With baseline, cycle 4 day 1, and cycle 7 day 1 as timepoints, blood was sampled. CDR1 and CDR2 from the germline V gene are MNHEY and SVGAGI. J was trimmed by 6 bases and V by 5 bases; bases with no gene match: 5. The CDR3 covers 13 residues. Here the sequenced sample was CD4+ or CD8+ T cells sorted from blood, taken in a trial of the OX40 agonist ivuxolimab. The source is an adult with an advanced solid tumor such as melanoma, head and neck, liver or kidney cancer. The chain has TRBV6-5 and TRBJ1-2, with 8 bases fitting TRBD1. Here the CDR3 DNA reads TGTGCCAGCAGTATTACAGGGGGTAATGGCTACACCTTC. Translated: CASSITGGNGYTF.